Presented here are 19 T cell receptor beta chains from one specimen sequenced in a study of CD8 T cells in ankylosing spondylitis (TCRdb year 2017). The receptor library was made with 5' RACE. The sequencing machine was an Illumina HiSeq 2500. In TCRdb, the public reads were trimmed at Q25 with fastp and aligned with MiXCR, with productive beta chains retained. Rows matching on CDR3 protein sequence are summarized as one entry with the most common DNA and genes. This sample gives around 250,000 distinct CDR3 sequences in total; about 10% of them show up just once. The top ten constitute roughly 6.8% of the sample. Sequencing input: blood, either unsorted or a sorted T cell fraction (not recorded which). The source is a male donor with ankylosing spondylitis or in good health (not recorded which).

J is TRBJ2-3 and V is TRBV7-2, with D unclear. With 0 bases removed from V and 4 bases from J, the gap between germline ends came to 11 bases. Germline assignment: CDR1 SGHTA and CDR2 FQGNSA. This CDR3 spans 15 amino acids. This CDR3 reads CASSLALGSSDTQYF. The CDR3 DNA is TGTGCCAGCAGCTTAGCACTTGGGTCTTCAGATACGCAGTATTTT.

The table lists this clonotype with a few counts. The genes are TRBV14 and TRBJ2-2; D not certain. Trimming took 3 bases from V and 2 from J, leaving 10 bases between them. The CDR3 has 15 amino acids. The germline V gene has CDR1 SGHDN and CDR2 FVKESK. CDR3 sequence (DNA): TGTGCCAGCAGCCACATCGATCAAAACACCGGGGAGCTGTTTTTT. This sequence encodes CASSHIDQNTGELFF.

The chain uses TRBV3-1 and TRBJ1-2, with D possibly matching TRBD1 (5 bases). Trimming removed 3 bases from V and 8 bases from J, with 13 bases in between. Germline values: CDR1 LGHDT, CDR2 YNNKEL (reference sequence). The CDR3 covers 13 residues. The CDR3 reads CASSQGPRGGYTF. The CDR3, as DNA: TGTGCCAGCAGCCAGGGACCCAGAGGCGGCTACACCTTC. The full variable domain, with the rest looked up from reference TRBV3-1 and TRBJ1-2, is DTAVSQTPKYLVTQMGNDKSIKCEQNLGHDTMYWYKQDSKKFLKIMFSYNNKELIINETVPNRFSPKSPDKAHLNLHINSLELGDSAVYFCASSQGPRGGYTFGSGTRLTVV.

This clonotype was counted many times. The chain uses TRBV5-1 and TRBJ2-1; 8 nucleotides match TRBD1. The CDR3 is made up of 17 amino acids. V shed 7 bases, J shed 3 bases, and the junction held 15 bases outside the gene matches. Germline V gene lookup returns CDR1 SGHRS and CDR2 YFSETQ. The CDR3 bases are TGCGCCAGCGTGAGGACAGGGTCTTTAGAAGACTACAATGAGCAGTTCTTC. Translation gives CASVRTGSLEDYNEQFF.

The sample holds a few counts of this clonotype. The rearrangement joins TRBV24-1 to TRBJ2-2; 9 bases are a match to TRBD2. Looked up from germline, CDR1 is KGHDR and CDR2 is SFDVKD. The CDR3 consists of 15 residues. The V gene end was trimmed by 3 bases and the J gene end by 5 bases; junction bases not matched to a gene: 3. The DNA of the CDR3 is TGTGCCACCAGTGATGTAAGCGGGAGGACCGGGGAGCTGTTTTTT. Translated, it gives CATSDVSGRTGELFF.

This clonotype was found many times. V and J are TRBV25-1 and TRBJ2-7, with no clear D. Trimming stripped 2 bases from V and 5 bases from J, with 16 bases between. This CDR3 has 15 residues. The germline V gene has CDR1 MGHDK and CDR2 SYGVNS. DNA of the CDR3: TGTGCCAGCAGTGAAGAGCGCGGAATCCAACACGAGCAGTACTTC. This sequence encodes CASSEERGIQHEQYF.

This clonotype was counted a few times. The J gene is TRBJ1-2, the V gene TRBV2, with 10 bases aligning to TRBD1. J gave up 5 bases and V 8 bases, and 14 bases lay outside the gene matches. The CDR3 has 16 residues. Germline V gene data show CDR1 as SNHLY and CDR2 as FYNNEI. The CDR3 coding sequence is TGTGCCAGCGAGTCCTCCCCCCGGACAGGGGGTTATGGCTACACCTTC. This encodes CASESSPRTGGYGYTF. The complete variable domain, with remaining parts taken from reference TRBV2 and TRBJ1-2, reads EPEVTQTPSHQVTQMGQEVILRCVPISNHLYFYWYRQILGQKVEFLVSFYNNEISEKSEIFDDQFSVERPDGSNFTLKIRSTKLEDSAMYFCASESSPRTGGYGYTFGSGTRLTVV.

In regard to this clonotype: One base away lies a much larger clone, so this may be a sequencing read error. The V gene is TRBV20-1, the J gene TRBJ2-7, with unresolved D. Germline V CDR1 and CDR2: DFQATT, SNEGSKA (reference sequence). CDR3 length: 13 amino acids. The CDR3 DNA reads TGCAGTGTAGCCCAGGAGAGCTCCTGCGAGCAGTACTTC. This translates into CSVAQESSCEQYF.

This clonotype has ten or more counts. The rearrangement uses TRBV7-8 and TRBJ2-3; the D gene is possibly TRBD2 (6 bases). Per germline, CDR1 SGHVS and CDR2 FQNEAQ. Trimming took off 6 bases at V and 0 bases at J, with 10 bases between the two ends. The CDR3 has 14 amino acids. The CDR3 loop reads CASRRETSTDTQYF. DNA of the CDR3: TGTGCCAGCAGACGGGAGACGAGCACAGATACGCAGTATTTT.

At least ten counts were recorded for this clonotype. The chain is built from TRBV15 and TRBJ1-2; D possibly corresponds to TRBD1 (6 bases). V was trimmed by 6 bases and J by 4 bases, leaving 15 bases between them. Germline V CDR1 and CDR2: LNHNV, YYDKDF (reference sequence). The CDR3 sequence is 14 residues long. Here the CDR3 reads CATRQSGAIYGYTF. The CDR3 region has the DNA TGTGCCACCAGACAATCGGGGGCTATCTATGGCTACACCTTC.

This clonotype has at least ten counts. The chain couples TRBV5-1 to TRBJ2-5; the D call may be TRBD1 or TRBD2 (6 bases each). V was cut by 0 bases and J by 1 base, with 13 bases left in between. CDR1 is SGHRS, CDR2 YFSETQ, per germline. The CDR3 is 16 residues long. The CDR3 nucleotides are TGCGCCAGCAGCTTGGGATGGGGGGCCTCCCAAGAGACCCAGTACTTC. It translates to CASSLGWGASQETQYF.

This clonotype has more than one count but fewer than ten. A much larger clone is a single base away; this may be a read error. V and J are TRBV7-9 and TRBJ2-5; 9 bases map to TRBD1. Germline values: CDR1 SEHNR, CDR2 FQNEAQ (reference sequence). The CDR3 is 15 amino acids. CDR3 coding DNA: TGTGCCGGCAGCCCGGGGACAGGGACCGGAGAGACCCAGTACTTC. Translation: CAGSPGTGTGETQYF.

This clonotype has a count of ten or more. The CDR3 region is CASSLDEGMDSPLHF. The CDR3 bases are TGCGCCAGCAGCTTGGATGAGGGTATGGATTCACCCCTCCACTTT. The rearrangement links TRBV5-1 to TRBJ1-6; D not certain. Germline V CDR1 and CDR2: SGHRS, YFSETQ. V was cut by 0 bases and J by 8 bases, with 12 bases left in between. The CDR3 consists of 15 residues.

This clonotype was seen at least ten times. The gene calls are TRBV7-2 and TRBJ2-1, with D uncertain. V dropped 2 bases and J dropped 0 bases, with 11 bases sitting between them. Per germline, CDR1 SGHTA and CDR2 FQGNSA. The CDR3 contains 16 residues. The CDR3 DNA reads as TGTGCCAGCAGCTTAATTGCTCCGGGCTCCTACAATGAGCAGTTCTTC. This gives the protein CASSLIAPGSYNEQFF.

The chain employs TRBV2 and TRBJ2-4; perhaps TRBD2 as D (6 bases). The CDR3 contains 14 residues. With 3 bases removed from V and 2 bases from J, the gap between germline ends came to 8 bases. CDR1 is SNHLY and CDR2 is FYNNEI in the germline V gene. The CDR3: CASSDSGSKNIQYF. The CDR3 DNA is TGTGCCAGCAGTGATAGCGGCTCCAAAAACATTCAGTACTTC.

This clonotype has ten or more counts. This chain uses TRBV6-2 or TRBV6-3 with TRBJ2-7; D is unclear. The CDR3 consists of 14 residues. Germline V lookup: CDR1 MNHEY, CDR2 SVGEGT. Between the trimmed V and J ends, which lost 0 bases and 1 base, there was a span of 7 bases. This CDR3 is CASSYSTESYEQYF. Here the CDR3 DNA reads TGTGCCAGCAGTTACTCTACAGAATCCTACGAGCAGTACTTC.

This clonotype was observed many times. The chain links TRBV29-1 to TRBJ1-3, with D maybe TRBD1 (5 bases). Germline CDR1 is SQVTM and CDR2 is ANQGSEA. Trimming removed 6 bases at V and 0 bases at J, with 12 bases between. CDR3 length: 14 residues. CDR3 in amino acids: CSVAPGGSGNTIYF. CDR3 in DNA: TGCAGCGTGGCCCCGGGGGGCTCTGGAAACACCATATATTTT.

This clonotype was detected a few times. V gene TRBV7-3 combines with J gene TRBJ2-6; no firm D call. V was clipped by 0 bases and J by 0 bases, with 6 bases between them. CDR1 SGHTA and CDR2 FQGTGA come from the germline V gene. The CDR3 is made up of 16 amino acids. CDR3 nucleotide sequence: TGTGCCAGCAGCTTAACGGCAGACTCTGGGGCCAACGTCCTGACTTTC. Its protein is CASSLTADSGANVLTF.

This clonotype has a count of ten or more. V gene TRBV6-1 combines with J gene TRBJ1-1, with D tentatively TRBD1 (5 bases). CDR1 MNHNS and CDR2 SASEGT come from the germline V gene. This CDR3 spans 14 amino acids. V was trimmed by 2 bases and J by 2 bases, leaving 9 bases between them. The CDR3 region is CASSERGENTEAFF. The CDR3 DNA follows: TGTGCCAGCAGTGAACGGGGCGAAAACACTGAAGCTTTCTTT.